The 5 T cell receptor beta chains listed next were all sequenced from one sample in a study of blood T cell repertoires in COVID-19. Libraries were prepared by immunoSEQ multiplex PCR; TCRdb keeps only in-frame clonotypes and omits some of them. The sample includes under 200,000 clones, approximately 80% of them seen just once. Material: PBMCs or T cells enriched from blood (not recorded which). These receptors originate from a woman aged 55-69 years with acute COVID-19.

This chain connects TRBV6-2 or TRBV6-3 to TRBJ1-2; tentatively, D is TRBD1 (6 bases). CDR1 is MNHEY and CDR2 is SVGEGT in the germline V gene. The CDR3 is made up of 14 amino acids. The V gene lost 5 bases and the J gene lost 2 bases, with 12 bases spanning the gap. The CDR3: CASSLAGTNYGYTF. Written as DNA, the CDR3 is TGTGCCAGCAGTCTAGCCGGGACAAACTATGGCTACACCTTC.

V is TRBV30 and J is TRBJ2-1, with a weak D call TRBD2 (6 bases). Deletions cut 3 bases from V and 7 bases from J, with 10 bases between. The CDR3 is 12 amino acids. CDR1 and CDR2 from the germline V gene are GTSNPN and SVGIG (reference sequence). CDR3 in DNA: TGTGCCTGGAGCCGACTAGGAAATGAGCAGTTCTTC. Translation: CAWSRLGNEQFF.

The J gene is TRBJ2-2, the V gene TRBV18; D is possibly TRBD2 (6 bases). The CDR3 is 18 amino acids. V lost 0 bases and J lost 1, with 15 bases in between. Germline CDR1 KGHSH, CDR2 LQKENI. The chain's CDR3 is CASSPPFRLGGNTGELFF. The CDR3 DNA follows: TGTGCCAGCTCACCACCGTTCCGTTTGGGGGGGAACACCGGGGAGCTGTTTTTT.

The J gene is TRBJ2-1, the V gene TRBV4-1; 12 bases map to TRBD2. The germline gives CDR1 MGHRA, CDR2 YSYEKL. V dropped 4 bases and J dropped 6; count of bases not matched to a gene: 16. The CDR3 runs 19 residues. CDR3 nucleotides: TGCGCCAGCAGCCGTGGAGGGCCACTAGCGGGAGGCTCGGGCAATGAGCAGTTCTTC. This codes for CASSRGGPLAGGSGNEQFF.

The rearrangement uses TRBV3-1 (or the pseudogene TRBV3-2) and TRBJ2-7, with D possibly matching TRBD2 (6 bases). V was clipped by 8 bases and J by 3 bases, with 20 bases between them. The germline V gene encodes CDR1 LGHDT and CDR2 YNNKEL (reference sequence). There are 15 residues in the CDR3. CDR3 protein: CASVLGTSKIYEQYV. CDR3 DNA: TGTGCCAGCGTTCTGGGGACTTCCAAAATCTACGAGCAGTACGTC.